The 24 T cell receptor beta chains given below trace back to one sample, sequenced in a study of T cells in Graves' hyperthyroidism and ophthalmopathy. TCR beta CDR3 sequences were amplified from RNA transcripts. An initial round of RT-PCR targeting the TCR CDR3 relied on the HTBI primer set. TCRdb called the multiplex PCR reads again in MiXCR, with one record for every CDR3 protein. The sample lists about 480,000 distinct CDR3 sequences; around a fifth were seen once. The specimen sequenced was blood. These receptors originate from a woman aged 70-85 years with Graves' ophthalmopathy.

This clonotype was found many times. This chain links TRBV20-1 with TRBJ2-1; perhaps TRBD2 as D (6 bases). The germline gives CDR1 DFQATT, CDR2 SNEGSKA (reference sequence). V lost 6 bases, J lost 7 bases, and 10 bases lay in between. The CDR3 has 11 amino acids. The CDR3 DNA reads TGCAGTGCAGCAGGGAGGAATGAGCAGTTCTTC. Protein: CSAAGRNEQFF.

The gene calls are TRBV7-9 and TRBJ1-2; D is undetermined. The V end was cut by 2 bases, the J end by 5 bases, with 12 bases between. Germline V gives CDR1 SEHNR, CDR2 FQNEAQ (reference sequence). The CDR3 consists of 14 residues. The CDR3 reads CASSLSGDAYGYTF. For the CDR3, the DNA is TGTGCCAGCAGCTTATCGGGCGACGCATATGGCTACACCTTC.

This clonotype has a count of ten or more. V gene TRBV27 combines with J gene TRBJ1-1; D remains unclear. Germline V gene lookup returns CDR1 MNHEY and CDR2 SMNVEV (reference sequence). V was trimmed by 3 bases and J by 4 bases, leaving 12 bases between them. CDR3 length equals 14 residues. The CDR3 DNA sequence: TGTGCCAGCAGTTTTAGTAGGGCAATCACTGAAGCTTTCTTT. It specifies CASSFSRAITEAFF.

This clonotype was observed a few times. The V and J genes are TRBV12-3 or TRBV12-4 and TRBJ1-1, with 9 bases fitting TRBD1. V was pared by 6 bases and J by 0 bases, with 8 bases of the junction left unmatched. This CDR3 contains 16 residues. This CDR3 is CASRPGTGIVNTEAFF. In DNA form, the CDR3 reads TGTGCCAGCAGACCCGGGACAGGGATAGTGAACACTGAAGCTTTCTTT.

The chain combines TRBV30 with TRBJ2-7; perhaps D is TRBD1 or TRBD2 (5 bases each). Germline V gene data show CDR1 as GTSNPN and CDR2 as SVGIG (reference sequence). The V and J ends lost 4 bases and 4 bases respectively, with 20 bases between them. This CDR3 region has 15 residues. The CDR3, as DNA: TGTGCCTGGACCTGGTGGGGGAAACCTGGGTACGAGCAGTACTTC. Translation gives CAWTWWGKPGYEQYF.

This clonotype was seen a few times. This rearrangement joins TRBV19 to TRBJ2-3; no definite D call. CDR3 size: 17 residues. The ends were cut back, 0 bases at V and 1 base at J, with 14 bases in the middle. Germline loops: CDR1 LNHDA, CDR2 SQIVND (reference sequence). For the CDR3, the DNA is TGTGCCAGTAGTATAGACCCCCCCGGCGTGCGCACAGATACGCAGTATTTT. It encodes CASSIDPPGVRTDTQYF.

This clonotype was counted only a few times. V gene TRBV6-1 combines with J gene TRBJ1-6, with a tentative D call TRBD1 (5 bases). The CDR3 is made up of 14 amino acids. The V gene's germline CDR1 is MNHNS and CDR2 SASEGT. V was cut by 5 bases and J by 6 bases, with 11 bases left in between. This chain's CDR3 is CASSYGRGNSPLHF. In DNA, the CDR3 is TGTGCCAGCAGTTATGGGAGGGGTAATTCACCCCTCCACTTT.

This clonotype was detected only a few times. This rearrangement joins TRBV5-4 to TRBJ2-3; D not resolved. Between the trimmed V and J ends, which lost 4 bases and 3 bases, there was a span of 12 bases. CDR3 length equals 14 residues. CDR1 SGHNT and CDR2 YYREEE come from the germline V gene (reference sequence). CDR3 DNA: TGTGCCAGCAGCCTGGACCGACGTACAGATACGCAGTATTTT. Encoded protein: CASSLDRRTDTQYF.

This clonotype was observed a handful of times. The chain carries TRBV11-1 and TRBJ2-5; TRBD2 aligns across 9 bases. Germline CDR1 and CDR2: SGHAT and FQDESV (reference sequence). V shed 5 bases and J 2 bases; nucleotides not matched to a gene: 6. CDR3 length equals 15 residues. CDR3 nucleotide sequence: TGTGCCAGCAGCAGACCTAGCGGGAATCAAGAGACCCAGTACTTC. Protein: CASSRPSGNQETQYF. Looking up the rest from reference TRBV11-1 and TRBJ2-5 gives the full variable domain: EAEVAQSPRYKITEKSQAVAFWCDPISGHATLYWYRQILGQGPELLVQFQDESVVDDSQLPKDRFSAERLKGVDSTLKIQPAELGDSAMYLCASSRPSGNQETQYFGPGTRLLVL.

This rearrangement joins TRBV12-5 to TRBJ1-1; D is perhaps TRBD1 (6 bases). The germline V gene has CDR1 LGHNT and CDR2 FRNRAP. The CDR3 length is 15 residues. V lost 5 bases and J 1 base, leaving 14 bases between the germline ends. CDR3 DNA: TGTGCTAGTGGTACCCGACAGGCTGGGAACACTGAAGCTTTCTTT. Its protein product is CASGTRQAGNTEAFF.

This clonotype was counted a few times. The chain recombines TRBV11-1 with TRBJ2-1; 11 bases match TRBD2. Germline CDR1 and CDR2: SGHAT and FQDESV (reference sequence). J lost 4 bases, V lost 5 bases, and 10 bases had no gene match. The CDR3 loop spans 17 amino acids. The CDR3 nucleotides are TGTGCCAGCAGCCCCTCGGGGGGACTAGCGGAATACAATGAGCAGTTCTTC. Translation: CASSPSGGLAEYNEQFF.

V gene TRBV2 combines with J gene TRBJ2-7; TRBD1 matches at 8 bases. CDR1 is SNHLY, CDR2 FYNNEI, per germline. V dropped 3 bases and J dropped 2; count of bases not matched to a gene: 6. This CDR3 has 15 amino acids. The CDR3 is CASSDTGTGTYEQYF. CDR3 coding DNA: TGTGCCAGCAGTGATACCGGGACAGGTACCTACGAGCAGTACTTC. The complete variable domain, with remaining parts taken from reference TRBV2 and TRBJ2-7, reads EPEVTQTPSHQVTQMGQEVILRCVPISNHLYFYWYRQILGQKVEFLVSFYNNEISEKSEIFDDQFSVERPDGSNFTLKIRSTKLEDSAMYFCASSDTGTGTYEQYFGPGTRLTVT.

This clonotype was found many times. The chain is built from TRBV7-3 and TRBJ2-3, with TRBD2 identical over 9 bases. From germline, CDR1 is SGHTA and CDR2 FQGTGA. V gave up 1 base and J gave up 4 bases; unmatched junction bases: 0. This CDR3 has 14 amino acids. CDR3: CASSLSGGADTQYF. CDR3 sequence (DNA): TGTGCCAGCAGCTTAAGCGGGGGGGCAGATACGCAGTATTTT. The variable domain in full, completed from reference TRBV7-3 and TRBJ2-3, reads GAGVSQTPSNKVTEKGKYVELRCDPISGHTALYWYRQSLGQGPEFLIYFQGTGAADDSGLPNDRFFAVRPEGSVSTLKIQRTERGDSAVYLCASSLSGGADTQYFGPGTRLTVL.

This clonotype has a handful of counts. The V and J genes are TRBV10-3 and TRBJ2-7; D is ambiguous. Trimming removed 6 bases at V and 3 bases at J, with 6 bases between. CDR1 and CDR2 (germline): ENHRY, SYGVKD. The CDR3 spans 11 residues. This CDR3 is CAISDSYEQYF. The CDR3 nucleotides read TGTGCCATCAGCGATAGCTACGAGCAGTACTTC.

The chain uses TRBV10-2 and TRBJ2-2, with D perhaps TRBD2 (6 bases). Germline CDR1 WSHSY, CDR2 SAAADI. This CDR3 spans 13 amino acids. Trimming removed 8 bases at V and 5 bases at J, with 12 bases between. This CDR3 is CASRGSGTGELFF. The CDR3 DNA follows: TGCGCCAGCCGTGGAAGCGGGACCGGGGAGCTGTTTTTT.

The gene calls are TRBV7-9 and TRBJ2-7, with D possibly TRBD2 on 5 matching bases. The germline V and J ends were trimmed by 5 bases and 5 bases, with 13 bases remaining between them. Per the germline V gene, CDR1 is SEHNR and CDR2 is FQNEAQ (reference sequence). CDR3 length equals 13 residues. The CDR3, as DNA: TGTGCCAGCAGCGGTACGGGAACAAACGAGCAGTACTTC. Its translation is CASSGTGTNEQYF.

The V call is TRBV28, the J call TRBJ2-6; 7 bases agree with TRBD1. Germline V gives CDR1 MDHEN, CDR2 SYDVKM. The CDR3 is made up of 14 amino acids. V trimming: 7 bases; J trimming: 2 bases; junction bases outside the gene matches: 2. This chain's CDR3 is CASMTGTGANVLTF. The CDR3 DNA reads TGTGCCAGCATGACAGGGACTGGGGCCAACGTCCTGACTTTC.

This clonotype occurred a few times. This chain connects TRBV20-1 to TRBJ1-6; TRBD1 matches 10 bases. The V gene's germline CDR1 is DFQATT and CDR2 SNEGSKA (reference sequence). The CDR3 spans 12 residues. V was clipped by 7 bases and J by 8 bases; unmatched bases: 2. DNA for the CDR3: TGCAGTGGCGGACAGGGGGATTCACCCCTCCACTTT. This translates into CSGGQGDSPLHF.

The sample holds a few counts of this clonotype. V gene TRBV5-1 combines with J gene TRBJ2-3; maybe TRBD2 (5 bases). CDR3 length: 14 residues. The V and J ends lost 4 bases and 2 bases respectively, with 11 bases between them. The germline gives CDR1 SGHRS, CDR2 YFSETQ. The chain's CDR3 is CASSPVRDTDTQYF. Here the CDR3 DNA reads TGCGCCAGCAGCCCGGTACGGGACACAGATACGCAGTATTTT. The variable domain in full, with the rest retrieved from reference TRBV5-1 and TRBJ2-3, is KAGVTQTPRYLIKTRGQQVTLSCSPISGHRSVSWYQQTPGQGLQFLFEYFSETQRNKGNFPGRFSGRQFSNSRSEMNVSTLELGDSALYLCASSPVRDTDTQYFGPGTRLTVL.

This clonotype was observed a handful of times. V gene TRBV7-6 combines with J gene TRBJ2-7; maybe TRBD1 (5 bases). Germline-derived CDR1 and CDR2 are SGHVS and FNYEAQ. The CDR3 runs to 14 residues. Trimming stripped 5 bases from V and 6 bases from J, with 17 bases between. The CDR3 sequence is CASSLRQSFGEQYF. Here the CDR3 DNA reads TGTGCCAGCAGCCTTAGACAGTCTTTTGGCGAGCAGTACTTC.

The rearrangement uses TRBV19 and TRBJ1-1; 7 positions agree with TRBD1. Germline V gives CDR1 LNHDA, CDR2 SQIVND (reference sequence). This CDR3 has 18 amino acids. Losses at the gene ends were 7 bases for V and 1 base for J; bases not matched to a gene: 18. Here the CDR3 DNA reads TGTGCCAGTACCAAGTTAAGGAACAGGGGTTATTCGAACACTGAAGCTTTCTTT. This sequence encodes CASTKLRNRGYSNTEAFF.

This clonotype was counted a few times. The chain combines TRBV3-1 with TRBJ2-7, with 11 bases fitting TRBD2. The J segment lost 9 bases and the V segment lost 4 bases, leaving 11 bases of the junction unmatched. The germline V gene encodes CDR1 LGHDT and CDR2 YNNKEL (reference sequence). CDR3 length: 15 residues. CDR3 sequence reads: CASSPSGTSGLGQYF. CDR3 coding DNA: TGTGCCAGCAGCCCTTCCGGGACTAGCGGTCTTGGGCAGTACTTC.

This clonotype was detected ten times or more. The chain joins TRBV6-2 or TRBV6-3 to TRBJ2-2; the match to TRBD1 covers 10 bases. V gave up 8 bases and J gave up 6 bases; unmatched junction bases: 9. The CDR3 is 15 residues long. Germline V lookup: CDR1 MNHEY, CDR2 SVGEGT. CDR3 nucleotide sequence: TGTGCCAGCCGCGCGGGACAGGGGTATTCCGGGGAGCTGTTTTTT. It codes for CASRAGQGYSGELFF.

This chain uses TRBV29-1 with TRBJ2-4, with 8 bases aligning to TRBD2. CDR1 and CDR2 from the germline V gene are SQVTM and ANQGSEA. This CDR3 spans 17 amino acids. V lost 6 bases to trimming and J lost 7 bases; unmatched junction nucleotides: 20. For the CDR3, the DNA is TGCAGCGTCCCTGGGATAGGGGCGGGAGGCCCCGACAACATTCAGTACTTC. It codes for CSVPGIGAGGPDNIQYF. Filled out from reference TRBV29-1 and TRBJ2-4, the complete variable domain reads SAVISQKPSRDICQRGTSLTIQCQVDSQVTMMFWYRQQPGQSLTLIATANQGSEATYESGFVIDKFPISRPNLTFSTLTVSNMSPEDSSIYLCSVPGIGAGGPDNIQYFGAGTRLSVL.